These 17 T cell receptor beta chains were sequenced from one sample in a study of blood T cell repertoires in COVID-19. Method: immunoSEQ multiplex PCR; TCRdb's copy keeps in-frame clones and lacks some. The table has more than 90,000 clones, 75% to 90% seen once. Sequenced sample: peripheral blood. These receptor sequences come from a human donor in a cohort sampled during active COVID-19.

The J gene is TRBJ1-1, the V gene TRBV3-1 (or the pseudogene TRBV3-2); the match to TRBD1 covers 7 bases. The CDR3 runs to 14 residues. V was pared by 2 bases and J by 7 bases, with 7 bases of the junction left unmatched. CDR1 and CDR2 from the germline V gene are LGHDT and YNNKEL (reference sequence). The CDR3 sequence is CASSQKDRWGEAFF. The CDR3 DNA reads as TGTGCCAGCAGCCAAAAGGACAGGTGGGGTGAAGCTTTCTTT.

DNA of the CDR3: TGTGCCAGCAGCCCCTCATATCGACAGGGGAGTGATGGCTACACCTTC. Its protein is CASSPSYRQGSDGYTF. This chain joins TRBV28 and TRBJ1-2, with 8 bases aligning to TRBD1. Losses at the gene ends were 6 bases for V and 6 bases for J; bases not matched to a gene: 15. The CDR3 covers 16 residues. Germline V gene lookup returns CDR1 MDHEN and CDR2 SYDVKM.

This rearrangement joins TRBV12-3 or TRBV12-4 to TRBJ2-1; D is possibly TRBD2 (5 bases). Deletions cut 5 bases from V and 10 bases from J, with 12 bases between. The length of the CDR3 is 12 residues. The CDR3 region has the DNA TGTGCCAGCAGTCAACTAGTCTCCGAGCAGTTCTTC. Translated: CASSQLVSEQFF.

The table lists this clone with a few counts. This chain connects TRBV12-5 to TRBJ1-5, with 7 bases identical to TRBD1. The trim removed 2 bases at V and 2 bases at J, leaving 6 bases unmatched. The CDR3 covers 16 residues. Germline V gives CDR1 LGHNT, CDR2 FRNRAP. The CDR3: CASGLPQGGGNQPQHF. The CDR3, as DNA: TGTGCTAGTGGTTTGCCCCAGGGGGGTGGCAATCAGCCCCAGCATTTT.

The chain joins TRBV2 to TRBJ1-5; TRBD1 agrees at 8 bases. V was pared by 1 base and J by 3 bases, with 14 bases of the junction left unmatched. Per germline, CDR1 SNHLY and CDR2 FYNNEI. CDR3 length equals 19 residues. DNA for the CDR3: TGTGCCAGCAGTGAAGGTCTTGGGGACAGGTGGGTTTACAATCAGCCCCAGCATTTT. Its translation is CASSEGLGDRWVYNQPQHF.

This chain links TRBV10-3 with TRBJ2-7; D perhaps matches TRBD1 (5 bases). This CDR3 spans 17 amino acids. Germline values: CDR1 ENHRY, CDR2 SYGVKD. Trimming cost V 7 bases and J 4 bases, with 26 bases left between them. In DNA, the CDR3 is TGTGCCATCATCAAACGACAGAAACCCGCAGGCGAATACGAGCAGTACTTC. Translating it yields CAIIKRQKPAGEYEQYF.

This clone was observed a single time. This rearrangement joins TRBV19 to TRBJ2-1; 10 nucleotides match TRBD1. Germline-derived CDR1 and CDR2 are LNHDA and SQIVND (reference sequence). There are 16 residues in the CDR3. V trimming: 7 bases; J trimming: 3 bases; junction bases outside the gene matches: 9. Here the CDR3 DNA reads TGTGCCAGTACCCGGGTGGGACAGGGGATCTACAATGAGCAGTTCTTC. Translation gives CASTRVGQGIYNEQFF. The full variable domain, rest sourced from reference TRBV19 and TRBJ2-1, is DGGITQSPKYLFRKEGQNVTLSCEQNLNHDAMYWYRQDPGQGLRLIYYSQIVNDFQKGDIAEGYSVSREKKESFPLTVTSAQKNPTAFYLCASTRVGQGIYNEQFFGPGTRLTVL.

V gene TRBV3-1 (or the pseudogene TRBV3-2) combines with J gene TRBJ2-4; 10 nucleotides line up with TRBD2. The trim removed 5 bases at V and 7 bases at J, leaving 5 bases unmatched. Germline loops: CDR1 LGHDT, CDR2 YNNKEL (reference sequence). The CDR3 contains 14 residues. CDR3 loop: CASSYVAGGNIQYF. CDR3 sequence (DNA): TGTGCCAGCAGCTACGTAGCGGGGGGTAACATTCAGTACTTC.

Here the CDR3 DNA reads TGTGCCACCCCCTCGCGGGAGGGCCTCCAAGAGACCCAGTACTTC. Translating gives CATPSREGLQETQYF. The chain joins TRBV24-1 to TRBJ2-5; 9 positions agree with TRBD2. Germline V gene data show CDR1 as KGHDR and CDR2 as SFDVKD. The CDR3 contains 15 residues. V lost 9 bases to trimming and J lost 1 base; unmatched junction nucleotides: 8.

This chain links TRBV5-4 with TRBJ1-1, with TRBD1 identical over 7 bases. The CDR3 sequence is 13 residues long. J lost 3 bases, V lost 1 base, and 0 bases had no gene match. CDR1 and CDR2 (germline): SGHNT, YYREEE (reference sequence). The CDR3 is CASSLTGDTEAFF. The DNA of the CDR3 is TGTGCCAGCAGCTTGACAGGGGACACTGAAGCTTTCTTT.

V usage is TRBV19 and J usage is TRBJ2-3, with 8 bases lining up with TRBD1. V was clipped by 10 bases and J by 5 bases; unmatched bases: 8. Germline CDR1 is LNHDA and CDR2 is SQIVND (reference sequence). The CDR3 contains 13 residues. In DNA, the CDR3 is TGTGCCACCCGACAGGGGATAGGAGATACGCAGTATTTT. Its protein is CATRQGIGDTQYF. Complete variable domain (other parts from reference TRBV19 and TRBJ2-3): DGGITQSPKYLFRKEGQNVTLSCEQNLNHDAMYWYRQDPGQGLRLIYYSQIVNDFQKGDIAEGYSVSREKKESFPLTVTSAQKNPTAFYLCATRQGIGDTQYFGPGTRLTVL.

This chain uses TRBV7-6 with TRBJ2-7, with a possible D match to TRBD2 (7 bases). Per the germline V gene, CDR1 is SGHVS and CDR2 is FNYEAQ. CDR3 length: 14 amino acids. V was shortened by 1 base and J by 1 base, with 8 bases between the two germline ends. CDR3 nucleotide sequence: TGTGCCAGCAGCTTAGAGGGGGGGTCCTACGAGCAGTACTTC. It encodes CASSLEGGSYEQYF.

The genes are TRBV5-1 and TRBJ2-4, with D possibly TRBD1 on 5 matching bases. The CDR3 has 14 residues. V lost 1 base to trimming and J lost 0 bases, with 5 bases between them. Germline-derived CDR1 and CDR2 are SGHRS and YFSETQ. The CDR3 nucleotides read TGCGCCAGCAGCTTGACAGGAGCCAAAAACATTCAGTACTTC. Protein: CASSLTGAKNIQYF.

The rearrangement uses TRBV7-8 and TRBJ2-4, with TRBD2 matching 11 bases. Germline V CDR1 and CDR2: SGHVS, FQNEAQ. The J segment lost 0 bases and the V segment lost 1 base, leaving 5 bases of the junction unmatched. CDR3 length equals 18 residues. The CDR3 is CASSLETSGVRAKNIQYF. The CDR3 DNA follows: TGTGCCAGCAGCTTAGAGACTAGCGGGGTCCGAGCCAAAAACATTCAGTACTTC.

This clone occurred many times. This rearrangement joins TRBV29-1 to TRBJ2-3; D possibly corresponds to TRBD2 (6 bases). The ends were cut back, 5 bases at V and 3 bases at J, with 27 bases in the middle. The CDR3 sequence is 18 residues long. Germline V gene lookup returns CDR1 SQVTM and CDR2 ANQGSEA. In DNA form, the CDR3 reads TGCAGCGTTACGAAGCTCCCTTCCGGAATGGGGGGAACAGATACGCAGTATTTT. Translation: CSVTKLPSGMGGTDTQYF.

The rearrangement links TRBV2 to TRBJ2-7; 9 bases line up with TRBD1. This CDR3 spans 15 amino acids. V gave up 4 bases and J gave up 1 base; unmatched junction bases: 5. Looked up from germline, CDR1 is SNHLY and CDR2 is FYNNEI. The CDR3 DNA follows: TGTGCCAGCAGTGGGGGGGGGACAGGGTCCTACGAGCAGTACTTC. Protein product: CASSGGGTGSYEQYF.

The V call is TRBV24-1, the J call TRBJ1-5; possibly TRBD1 for D (6 bases). Trimming took off 3 bases at V and 5 bases at J, with 22 bases between the two ends. This CDR3 contains 18 residues. Germline CDR1 and CDR2: KGHDR and SFDVKD. CDR3 sequence: CATSDGAWGGGRYQPQHF. DNA for the CDR3: TGTGCCACCAGTGATGGAGCGTGGGGAGGGGGGCGATATCAGCCCCAGCATTTT.